These 17 T cell receptor beta chains share one sample of origin, sequenced in a study of beta chain features in type 1 diabetes. Study-level points and caveats: Moderately but significantly shorter TCRB CDR3s were found in Type 1 diabetes patients in all four CD4+ subsets.

All of the isolated RNA was reverse transcribed, so expressed TCRB transcripts were sequenced. Profiled with immunoSEQ multiplex PCR; TCRdb holds only in-frame clones, not every one. The sample records around 260,000 clones, roughly 22% being singletons. Their recognized antigens are unknown. Sample: naive CD4+ T cells from blood. The origin of the receptors is a woman in her thirties or forties with type 1 diabetes.

This clone was seen a few times. The chain carries TRBV15 and TRBJ1-1; 8 bases map to TRBD1. Trimming removed 6 bases from V and 5 bases from J; junction bases left unmatched: 8. Germline CDR1 reads LNHNV; CDR2 reads YYDKDF (reference sequence). The CDR3 loop spans 14 amino acids. The CDR3 DNA reads as TGTGCCACCAGGGTGACAGGGGAGAGTACTGAAGCTTTCTTT. Translation gives CATRVTGESTEAFF.

This clone has a handful of counts. The V gene is TRBV5-1, the J gene TRBJ2-1, with TRBD1 identical over 7 bases. V was pared by 4 bases and J by 8 bases, with 9 bases of the junction left unmatched. Germline assignment: CDR1 SGHRS and CDR2 YFSETQ. This CDR3 contains 14 residues. CDR3 in DNA: TGCGCCAGCAGCAAGGGGGCAGGGGTGGATGAGCAGTTCTTC. This translates into CASSKGAGVDEQFF.

This clone has only a few counts. The chain carries TRBV7-2 and TRBJ1-4, with a possible D match to TRBD1 (6 bases). Per germline, CDR1 SGHTA and CDR2 FQGNSA. The CDR3 sequence is 18 residues long. The germline V and J ends were trimmed by 5 bases and 7 bases, with 26 bases remaining between them. CDR3 sequence: CASSADRQARTASEKLFF. The CDR3 DNA follows: TGTGCCAGCAGCGCTGACCGACAGGCACGGACGGCAAGTGAAAAACTGTTTTTT. Drawing the rest from reference TRBV7-2 and TRBJ1-4, the complete variable domain is GAGVSQSPSNKVTEKGKDVELRCDPISGHTALYWYRQSLGQGLEFLIYFQGNSAPDKSGLPSDRFSAERTGGSVSTLTIQRTQQEDSAVYLCASSADRQARTASEKLFFGSGTQLSVL.

This clone has more than one count but fewer than ten. A junction boundary mismatches the germline segment, possibly from a read error. The V gene is TRBV7-9, the J gene TRBJ2-7; no clear D gene. Germline V gene lookup returns CDR1 SEHNR and CDR2 FQNEAQ (reference sequence). The CDR3 has 15 amino acids. CDR3 residues: CASTLGTVVGYEQYF. The DNA of the CDR3 is TGTGCCAGCACCTTAGGAACGGTTGTCGGGTACGAGCAGTACTTC.

This clone was recorded a few times. The chain has TRBV9 and TRBJ1-5; D remains ambiguous. The CDR3 spans 14 residues. Germline-derived CDR1 and CDR2 are SGDLS and YYNGEE. The V and J ends lost 0 bases and 10 bases respectively, with 14 bases between them. CDR3 in DNA: TGTGCCAGCAGCGTAGCCCCGGGAGATGTTCCCCAGCATTTT. As protein: CASSVAPGDVPQHF.

The chain combines TRBV29-1 with TRBJ2-2; possibly TRBD1 for D (5 bases). Trimming stripped 3 bases from V and 4 bases from J, with 9 bases between. CDR1 is SQVTM and CDR2 is ANQGSEA in the germline V gene. The length of the CDR3 is 13 residues. CDR3 amino acids: CSVDTGSTGELFF. DNA of the CDR3: TGCAGCGTTGATACAGGCTCCACCGGGGAGCTGTTTTTT.

The J gene is TRBJ2-3, the V gene TRBV9; D is possibly TRBD2 (6 bases). The germline CDR1 and CDR2 sequences are SGDLS and YYNGEE. The CDR3 totals 16 residues. V was shortened by 0 bases and J by 2 bases, with 13 bases between the two germline ends. The CDR3 spells CASSVDAAGNTDTQYF. The CDR3 bases are TGTGCCAGCAGCGTAGACGCGGCGGGGAACACAGATACGCAGTATTTT.

This clone was recorded only once. V usage is TRBV6-5 and J usage is TRBJ2-5, with 9 bases that match TRBD1. CDR1 and CDR2 (germline): MNHEY, SVGAGI. The CDR3 has 14 amino acids. V lost 5 bases, J lost 5 bases, and 6 bases stayed unmatched. The CDR3: CASSGTGPIETQYF. The CDR3 DNA reads TGTGCCAGCAGTGGGACAGGGCCCATCGAGACCCAGTACTTC.

This clone has only a few counts. This chain uses TRBV7-9 with TRBJ1-6; 9 bases are a match to TRBD1. The ends lost 8 bases at V and 7 bases at J; junction bases unmatched: 9. The CDR3 sequence is 15 residues long. CDR1 and CDR2 from the germline V gene are SEHNR and FQNEAQ (reference sequence). CDR3: CASSPTGGRNSPLHF. The CDR3 region has the DNA TGTGCCAGCTCGCCGACAGGGGGGAGAAATTCACCCCTCCACTTT. The whole variable domain, filled in from reference TRBV7-9 and TRBJ1-6, reads DTGVSQNPRHKITKRGQNVTFRCDPISEHNRLYWYRQTLGQGPEFLTYFQNEAQLEKSRLLSDRFSAERPKGSFSTLEIQRTEQGDSAMYLCASSPTGGRNSPLHFGNGTRLTVT.

This clone was seen more than once but under ten times. The gene calls are TRBV7-9 and TRBJ2-1; TRBD2 is a possible D gene (6 bases). The V and J ends lost 1 base and 0 bases respectively, with 7 bases between them. Germline lookup yields CDR1 SEHNR and CDR2 FQNEAQ (reference sequence). This CDR3 contains 15 residues. The CDR3 region has the DNA TGTGCCAGCAGCTTAGACGGGAGCTCCTACAATGAGCAGTTCTTC. Translated, it gives CASSLDGSSYNEQFF.

This sequence joins TRBV7-9 and TRBJ2-7, with D tentatively TRBD1 (6 bases). The V end lost 5 bases, the J end lost 1 base, and 12 bases lay between the germline ends. CDR1 is SEHNR, CDR2 FQNEAQ, per germline (reference sequence). This CDR3 has 14 residues. The CDR3 is CASSPGQYSYEQYF. The DNA of the CDR3 is TGTGCCAGCAGCCCTGGACAGTATTCCTACGAGCAGTACTTC.

This clone turned up a few times. V gene TRBV5-4 combines with J gene TRBJ1-2; TRBD1 aligns across 7 bases. V was pared by 4 bases and J by 3 bases, with 12 bases of the junction left unmatched. The CDR3 runs to 16 residues. Germline CDR1 SGHNT, CDR2 YYREEE (reference sequence). The CDR3 DNA is TGTGCCAGCAGCCCGGTGCAGAGGGGGCGCGACTATGGCTACACCTTC. It yields the protein CASSPVQRGRDYGYTF. Full variable domain (missing parts from reference TRBV5-4 and TRBJ1-2): ETGVTQSPTHLIKTRGQQVTLRCSSQSGHNTVSWYQQALGQGPQFIFQYYREEENGRGNFPPRFSGLQFPNYSSELNVNALELDDSALYLCASSPVQRGRDYGYTFGSGTRLTVV.

This chain connects TRBV14 to TRBJ2-1, with 12 bases that match TRBD2. Losses at the gene ends were 4 bases for V and 4 bases for J; bases not matched to a gene: 2. The CDR3 covers 15 residues. Germline CDR1 is SGHDN and CDR2 is FVKESK. In nucleotides, the CDR3 is TGTGCCAGCAGCCCCGGACTAGCGGGGTACAATGAGCAGTTCTTC. This codes for CASSPGLAGYNEQFF.

This sequence joins TRBV29-1 and TRBJ2-3; 8 bases agree with TRBD1. Per the germline V gene, CDR1 is SQVTM and CDR2 is ANQGSEA. The length of the CDR3 is 18 residues. Unmatched junction bases numbered 19, after V lost 6 bases and J lost 2 bases. This chain's CDR3 is CSVSSGQVIPAHTDTQYF. The DNA for the CDR3 is TGCAGCGTGAGTTCGGGACAGGTAATTCCCGCTCACACAGATACGCAGTATTTT.

This chain connects TRBV7-2 to TRBJ2-3; 12 bases agree with TRBD2. Germline V lookup: CDR1 SGHTA, CDR2 FQGNSA. The CDR3 totals 15 residues. Trimming took 3 bases from V and 8 from J; bases not matched to a gene: 6. The CDR3 nucleotides are TGTGCCAGCAGCTTCCGACTAGCGGGAGACCCTACGCAGTATTTT. Its protein is CASSFRLAGDPTQYF.

The chain combines TRBV10-3 with TRBJ2-2; tentatively, D is TRBD2 (5 bases). This CDR3 comprises 15 residues. V shed 3 bases and J shed 0 bases, with 8 bases lying between them. Germline V lookup: CDR1 ENHRY, CDR2 SYGVKD. The DNA of the CDR3 is TGTGCCATCAGTGATACGGGGACGAACACCGGGGAGCTGTTTTTT. It encodes CAISDTGTNTGELFF.

The V call is TRBV25-1, the J call TRBJ1-2, with 9 nucleotides matching TRBD1. The germline CDR1 and CDR2 sequences are MGHDK and SYGVNS. This CDR3 is 16 amino acids long. Trimming removed 3 bases from V and 4 bases from J; junction bases left unmatched: 9. The DNA for the CDR3 is TGTGCCAGCAGTGAGGGACAGGGTTCGATCGCCTATGGCTACACCTTC. This codes for CASSEGQGSIAYGYTF.